This T cell receptor (beta chain) emerged from a study of blood T cell repertoires in COVID-19. Turning to the study itself: Nucleic acid was either cDNA or gDNA, and it came from T cells, B-cell-depleted T cells, or PBMCs.

Clones were read by immunoSEQ multiplex PCR, and TCRdb kept only the in-frame ones, dropping some. The table includes 45,000 to 70,000 clones, approximately 78% detected once. The CDR3 is made up of 14 amino acids. Germline loops: CDR1 MNHEY, CDR2 SMNVEV (reference sequence). Trimming removed 3 bases from V and 4 bases from J; junction bases left unmatched: 1. The sequenced sample was peripheral blood. The chain joins TRBV27 to TRBJ2-1, with TRBD2 identical over 9 bases. The TCR was taken from an elderly woman with acute or convalescent COVID-19. CDR3 bases: TGTGCCAGCAGTTTCGCGGGGGGGTACAATGAGCAGTTCTTC. This sequence encodes CASSFAGGYNEQFF.